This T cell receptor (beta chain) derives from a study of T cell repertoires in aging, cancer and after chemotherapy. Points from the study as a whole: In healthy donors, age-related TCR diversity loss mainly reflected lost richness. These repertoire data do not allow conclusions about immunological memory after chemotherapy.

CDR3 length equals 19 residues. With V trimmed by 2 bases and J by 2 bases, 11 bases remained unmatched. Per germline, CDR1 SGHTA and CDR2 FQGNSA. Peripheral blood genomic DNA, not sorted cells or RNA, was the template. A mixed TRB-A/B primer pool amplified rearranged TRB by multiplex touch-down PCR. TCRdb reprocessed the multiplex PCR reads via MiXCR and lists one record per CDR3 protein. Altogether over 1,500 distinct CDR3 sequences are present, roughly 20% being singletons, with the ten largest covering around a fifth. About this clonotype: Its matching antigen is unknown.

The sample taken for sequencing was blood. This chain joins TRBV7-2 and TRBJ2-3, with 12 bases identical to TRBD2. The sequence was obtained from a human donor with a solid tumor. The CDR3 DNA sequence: TGTGCCAGCAGCTTATCGTCTAGCGGGGGGGGGTGGGCCACAGATACGCAGTATTTT. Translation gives CASSLSSSGGGWATDTQYF.